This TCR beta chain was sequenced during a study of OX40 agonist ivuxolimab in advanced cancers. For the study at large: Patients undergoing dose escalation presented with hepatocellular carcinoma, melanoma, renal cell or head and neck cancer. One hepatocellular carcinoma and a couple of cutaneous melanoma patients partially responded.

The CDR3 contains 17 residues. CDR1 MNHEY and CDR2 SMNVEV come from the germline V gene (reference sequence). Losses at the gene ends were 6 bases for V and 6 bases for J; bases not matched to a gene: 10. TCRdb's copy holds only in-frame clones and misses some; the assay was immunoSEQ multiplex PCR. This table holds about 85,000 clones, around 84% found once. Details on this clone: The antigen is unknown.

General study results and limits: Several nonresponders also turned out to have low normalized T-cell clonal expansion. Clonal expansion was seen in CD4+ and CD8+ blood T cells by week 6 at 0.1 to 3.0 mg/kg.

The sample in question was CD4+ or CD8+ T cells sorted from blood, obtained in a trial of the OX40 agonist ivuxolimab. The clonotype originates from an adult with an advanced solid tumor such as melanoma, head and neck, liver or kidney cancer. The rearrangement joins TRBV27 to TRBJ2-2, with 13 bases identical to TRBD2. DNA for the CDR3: TGTGCCAGCAGGCCGTTGGGGACTAGCGGGACCCCCGGGGAGCTGTTTTTT. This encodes CASRPLGTSGTPGELFF.